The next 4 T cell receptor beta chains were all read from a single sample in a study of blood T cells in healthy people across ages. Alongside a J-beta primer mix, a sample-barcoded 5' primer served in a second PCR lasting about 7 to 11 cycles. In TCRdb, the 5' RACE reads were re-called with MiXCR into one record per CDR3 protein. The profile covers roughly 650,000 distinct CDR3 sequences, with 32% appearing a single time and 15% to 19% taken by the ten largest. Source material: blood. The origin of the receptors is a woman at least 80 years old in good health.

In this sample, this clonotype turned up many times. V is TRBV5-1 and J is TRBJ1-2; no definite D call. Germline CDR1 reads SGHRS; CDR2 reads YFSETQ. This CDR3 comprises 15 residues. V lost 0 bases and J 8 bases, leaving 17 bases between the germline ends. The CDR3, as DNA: TGCGCCAGCAGCTTGGAGACGGGTGGGTCTCGAGGCTACACCTTC. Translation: CASSLETGGSRGYTF.

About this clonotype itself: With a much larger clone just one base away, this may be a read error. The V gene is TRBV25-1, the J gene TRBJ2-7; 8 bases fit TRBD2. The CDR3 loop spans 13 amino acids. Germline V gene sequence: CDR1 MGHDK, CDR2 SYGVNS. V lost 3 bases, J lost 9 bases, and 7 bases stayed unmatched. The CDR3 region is CASSDGGGQRQYF. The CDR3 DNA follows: TGTGCCAGCAGTGACGGGGGGGGACAACGGCAGTACTTC.

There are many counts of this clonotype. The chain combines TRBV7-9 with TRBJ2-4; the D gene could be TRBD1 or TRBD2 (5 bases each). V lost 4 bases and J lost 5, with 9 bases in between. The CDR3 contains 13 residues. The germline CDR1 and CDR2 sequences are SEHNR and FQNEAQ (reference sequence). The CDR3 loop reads CASSYRDENIQYF. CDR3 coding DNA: TGTGCCAGCAGCTACCGGGACGAAAACATTCAGTACTTC.

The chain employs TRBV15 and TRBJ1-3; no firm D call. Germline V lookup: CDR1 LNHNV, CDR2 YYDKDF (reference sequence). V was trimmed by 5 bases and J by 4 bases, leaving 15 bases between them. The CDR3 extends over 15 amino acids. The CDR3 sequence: CATSVQEGSGNTIYF. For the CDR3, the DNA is TGTGCCACCAGCGTCCAGGAGGGATCAGGAAACACCATATATTTT.